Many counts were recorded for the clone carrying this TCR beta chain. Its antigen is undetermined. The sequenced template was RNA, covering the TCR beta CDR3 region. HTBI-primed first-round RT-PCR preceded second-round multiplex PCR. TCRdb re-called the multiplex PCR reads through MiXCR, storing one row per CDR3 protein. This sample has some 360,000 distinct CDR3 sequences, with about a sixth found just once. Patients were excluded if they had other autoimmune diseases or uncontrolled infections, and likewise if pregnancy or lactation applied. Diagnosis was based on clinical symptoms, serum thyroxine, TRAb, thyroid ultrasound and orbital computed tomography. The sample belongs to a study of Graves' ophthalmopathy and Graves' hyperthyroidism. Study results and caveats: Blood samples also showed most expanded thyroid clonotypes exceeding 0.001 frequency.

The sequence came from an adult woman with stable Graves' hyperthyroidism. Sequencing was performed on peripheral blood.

In DNA form, the CDR3 reads TGTGCCAGCAGTTTTCGACCCACAGGGCTTGCTTGCTACGAGCAGTACTTC. Encoded protein: CASSFRPTGLACYEQYF. V is TRBV28 and J is TRBJ2-7; tentative D call: TRBD1 (6 bases). Germline V CDR1 and CDR2: MDHEN, SYDVKM. V was trimmed by 3 bases and J by 3 bases, leaving 21 bases between them. The CDR3 is made up of 17 amino acids.